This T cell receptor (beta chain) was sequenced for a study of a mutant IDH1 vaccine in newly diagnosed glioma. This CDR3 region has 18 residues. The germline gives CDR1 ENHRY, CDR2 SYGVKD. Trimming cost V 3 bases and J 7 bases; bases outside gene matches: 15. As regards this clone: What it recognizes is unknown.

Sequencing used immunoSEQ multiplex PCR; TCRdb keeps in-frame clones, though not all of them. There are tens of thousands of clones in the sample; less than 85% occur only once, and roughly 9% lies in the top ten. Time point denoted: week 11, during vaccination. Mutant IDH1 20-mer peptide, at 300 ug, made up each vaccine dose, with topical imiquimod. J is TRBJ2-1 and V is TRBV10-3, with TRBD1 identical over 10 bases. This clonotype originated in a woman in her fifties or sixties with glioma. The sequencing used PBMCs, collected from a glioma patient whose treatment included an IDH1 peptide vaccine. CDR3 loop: CAISDPREGQGVRNEQFF. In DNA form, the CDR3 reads TGTGCCATCAGTGACCCAAGAGAAGGACAGGGGGTCAGGAATGAGCAGTTCTTC.